The 9 T cell receptor beta chains below all came from one sample that was sequenced in a study of graft-versus-host responses after intestinal transplantation. The assay was immunoSEQ multiplex PCR, and TCRdb's table has in-frame clones only and misses some. This table holds 60,000 to 75,000 clones, 70% to 90% found once. Their specific antigens are unknown. Specimen: unstimulated CD8+ T cells sorted from spleen or lymph node cells, collected before intestinal transplant. These receptors came from a human donor who received an intestinal transplant.

The V call is TRBV18, the J call TRBJ1-4; 7 bases match TRBD1. The V segment lost 3 bases and the J segment 3 bases; nucleotides outside the gene matches: 7. The CDR3 is made up of 16 amino acids. The germline V gene has CDR1 KGHSH and CDR2 LQKENI. The CDR3 protein is CASSPTDRVSNEKLFF. In DNA, the CDR3 is TGTGCCAGCTCACCCACAGACAGGGTCTCTAATGAAAAACTGTTTTTT.

The rearrangement joins TRBV29-1 to TRBJ2-3, with 7 nucleotides matching TRBD2. Looked up from germline, CDR1 is SQVTM and CDR2 is ANQGSEA. With 6 bases clipped from V and 2 bases from J, the junction kept 2 bases outside the gene matches. The CDR3 runs to 12 residues. CDR3 protein: CSVGDYTDTQYF. The CDR3 DNA is TGCAGCGTCGGGGACTACACAGATACGCAGTATTTT.

This rearrangement joins TRBV5-4 to TRBJ1-3; D is uncertain. The CDR3 runs to 16 residues. The germline V gene encodes CDR1 SGHNT and CDR2 YYREEE (reference sequence). Trimming took off 3 bases at V and 0 bases at J, with 13 bases between the two ends. CDR3 protein: CASSSEGRFSGNTIYF. The DNA of the CDR3 is TGTGCCAGCAGCTCAGAGGGCCGTTTCTCTGGAAACACCATATATTTT. The entire variable domain, with the rest obtained from reference TRBV5-4 and TRBJ1-3, is as follows: ETGVTQSPTHLIKTRGQQVTLRCSSQSGHNTVSWYQQALGQGPQFIFQYYREEENGRGNFPPRFSGLQFPNYSSELNVNALELDDSALYLCASSSEGRFSGNTIYFGEGSWLTVV.

This clone was recorded a few times. The J gene is TRBJ1-5, the V gene TRBV20-1; perhaps TRBD1 as D (5 bases). Germline loops: CDR1 DFQATT, CDR2 SNEGSKA (reference sequence). V was clipped by 3 bases and J by 7 bases, with 7 bases between them. The CDR3 has 11 amino acids. The CDR3 DNA reads TGCAGTGCTAGTAAGGGGCAGCCCCAGCATTTT. Translation: CSASKGQPQHF.

The V gene is TRBV2, the J gene TRBJ1-6, with 8 positions matching TRBD1. The CDR3 totals 14 residues. V trimming: 7 bases; J trimming: 9 bases; junction bases outside the gene matches: 8. Germline assignment: CDR1 SNHLY and CDR2 FYNNEI. DNA for the CDR3: TGTGCCAGCACTGTACAGGGGGGCGGTTCACCCCTCCACTTT. Translation gives CASTVQGGGSPLHF.

The rearrangement uses TRBV7-8 and TRBJ1-5; 9 bases agree with TRBD1. V trimming: 2 bases; J trimming: 6 bases; junction bases outside the gene matches: 17. Germline V CDR1 and CDR2: SGHVS, FQNEAQ. The CDR3 has 19 residues. The CDR3 loop is CASSLFAGTGNRSGQPQHF. The CDR3 DNA is TGTGCCAGCAGCTTATTTGCCGGGACAGGGAATAGGAGTGGTCAGCCCCAGCATTTT. The whole variable domain, remainder taken from reference TRBV7-8 and TRBJ1-5, is GAGVSQSPRYKVAKRGQDVALRCDPISGHVSLFWYQQALGQGPEFLTYFQNEAQLDKSGLPSDRFFAERPEGSVSTLKIQRTQQEDSAVYLCASSLFAGTGNRSGQPQHFGDGTRLSIL.

This chain links TRBV6-1 with TRBJ2-1; 11 nucleotides agree with TRBD2. The germline V gene encodes CDR1 MNHNS and CDR2 SASEGT. This CDR3 spans 15 amino acids. V was clipped by 4 bases and J by 5 bases; unmatched bases: 4. CDR3 DNA: TGTGCCAGCAGTGGGCTAGCGGGGGGAAACAATGAGCAGTTCTTC. As protein: CASSGLAGGNNEQFF.

This clone showed up just a few times. The chain joins TRBV2 to TRBJ2-1; 9 nucleotides agree with TRBD2. V lost 11 bases, J lost 4 bases, and 9 bases stayed unmatched. CDR1 SNHLY and CDR2 FYNNEI come from the germline V gene. The CDR3 is 14 residues long. In DNA, the CDR3 is TGTGCCCTAACGAGCGGGGGGTATTACAATGAGCAGTTCTTC. This encodes CALTSGGYYNEQFF.

The rearrangement links TRBV29-1 to TRBJ2-7; a possible D gene is TRBD2 (6 bases). The CDR3 is made up of 13 amino acids. The V and J ends lost 6 bases and 2 bases respectively, with 14 bases between them. Germline loops: CDR1 SQVTM, CDR2 ANQGSEA. The CDR3 DNA follows: TGCAGCGTGACGACGGGAGCCCCCTACGAGCAGTACTTC. It yields the protein CSVTTGAPYEQYF.